This passage covers 2 T cell receptor beta chains from one sample sequenced in a study of Tregs in tolerant kidney transplant recipients. The data were produced by immunoSEQ multiplex PCR, yet TCRdb's version contains in-frame clones alone and is incomplete. This table holds roughly 99,000 clones, under 95% found once. Sequencing used CD4+ T cells from blood, obtained before the transplant. The receptors come from a human donor who received a combined kidney and bone marrow transplant.

The J gene is TRBJ2-1, the V gene TRBV6-5, with 7 bases lining up with TRBD1. CDR3 size: 14 residues. Germline V gene sequence: CDR1 MNHEY, CDR2 SVGAGI. J was trimmed by 5 bases and V by 5 bases; bases with no gene match: 6. The CDR3 region is CASSRDRVHNEQFF. The CDR3 DNA reads as TGTGCCAGCAGTAGAGACAGGGTTCACAATGAGCAGTTCTTC.

This clone was observed once. The chain uses TRBV4-3 and TRBJ1-1; D is ambiguous. Germline-derived CDR1 and CDR2 are LGHNA and YSLEER. The CDR3 contains 14 residues. Trimming stripped 2 bases from V and 1 base from J, with 8 bases between. This chain's CDR3 is CASSQFRWNTEAFF. The CDR3 DNA reads TGCGCCAGCAGCCAATTCCGGTGGAACACTGAAGCTTTCTTT.